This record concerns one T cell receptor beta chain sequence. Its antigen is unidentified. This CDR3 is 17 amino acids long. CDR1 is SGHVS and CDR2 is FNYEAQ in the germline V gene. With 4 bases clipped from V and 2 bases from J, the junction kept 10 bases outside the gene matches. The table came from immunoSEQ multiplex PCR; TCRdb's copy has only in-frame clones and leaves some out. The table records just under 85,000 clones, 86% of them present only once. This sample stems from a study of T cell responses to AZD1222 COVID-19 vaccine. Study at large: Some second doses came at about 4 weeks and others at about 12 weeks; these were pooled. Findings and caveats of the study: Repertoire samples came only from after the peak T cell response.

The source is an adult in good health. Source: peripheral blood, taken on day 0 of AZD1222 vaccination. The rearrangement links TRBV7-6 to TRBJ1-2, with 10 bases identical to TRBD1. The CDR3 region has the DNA TGTGCCAGCAGCTCTAAGACAGGGGGCGCCTTCAACTATGGCTACACCTTC. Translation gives CASSSKTGGAFNYGYTF.